The next 27 T cell receptor beta chains were all read from a single sample in a study of T cell changes during pregnancy in multiple sclerosis. Produced via immunoSEQ multiplex PCR; TCRdb's table is partial and in-frame only. Of roughly 45,000 clones listed, approximately 91% are singletons. Sequencing used CD8+ T cells from peripheral blood mononuclear cells, obtained after pregnancy. Every receptor here comes from a female donor with multiple sclerosis, enrolled in a pregnancy study.

The rearrangement uses TRBV5-6 and TRBJ2-2; perhaps TRBD2 as D (6 bases). In germline, CDR1 is SGHDT, CDR2 YYEEEE. The CDR3 has 14 amino acids. With 0 bases removed from V and 6 bases from J, the gap between germline ends came to 9 bases. The CDR3 DNA reads TGTGCCAGCAGCTTGGTTTGGGACTCCGGGGAGCTGTTTTTT. As protein: CASSLVWDSGELFF.

This clone appeared once. The chain recombines TRBV5-1 with TRBJ2-1, with 13 nucleotides matching TRBD2. This CDR3 is built from 18 residues. The J segment lost 0 bases and the V segment lost 4 bases, leaving 7 bases of the junction unmatched. Germline assignment: CDR1 SGHRS and CDR2 YFSETQ. The CDR3 sequence: CASSKGLAGRSSYNEQFF. As DNA, the CDR3 is TGCGCCAGCAGCAAGGGACTAGCGGGACGGAGCTCCTACAATGAGCAGTTCTTC.

The chain couples TRBV11-2 to TRBJ2-5; 7 nucleotides align to TRBD2. CDR1 and CDR2 from the germline V gene are SGHAT and FQNNGV. V was pared by 1 base and J by 7 bases, with 12 bases of the junction left unmatched. The CDR3 covers 16 residues. CDR3 nucleotides: TGTGCCAGCAGCTTAGGGTCTGGCGGGAGATGGGTGACCCAGTACTTC. The encoded protein is CASSLGSGGRWVTQYF.

The J gene is TRBJ2-7, the V gene TRBV10-2, with 10 bases matching TRBD2. The CDR3 runs 15 residues. The V gene's germline CDR1 is WSHSY and CDR2 SAAADI. V dropped 6 bases and J dropped 3; count of bases not matched to a gene: 8. CDR3 in DNA: TGCGCCAGCAGAACCGGGACTAGCGCCTTCTACGAGCAGTACTTC. It translates to CASRTGTSAFYEQYF.

V gene TRBV19 combines with J gene TRBJ2-3; 8 positions agree with TRBD2. Germline CDR1 is LNHDA and CDR2 is SQIVND (reference sequence). The CDR3 consists of 16 residues. The V gene end was trimmed by 1 base and the J gene end by 2 bases; junction bases not matched to a gene: 5. CDR3: CASSIGASGLTDTQYF. CDR3 in DNA: TGTGCCAGTAGTATAGGGGCTAGCGGGCTCACAGATACGCAGTATTTT.

The V and J genes are TRBV6-1 and TRBJ1-1; the D gene is possibly TRBD1 (5 bases). Germline assignment: CDR1 MNHNS and CDR2 SASEGT. The CDR3 is made up of 14 amino acids. The germline V and J ends were trimmed by 2 bases and 2 bases, with 9 bases remaining between them. The CDR3 sequence: CASSERRVNTEAFF. The CDR3 DNA follows: TGTGCCAGCAGTGAACGCAGGGTAAACACTGAAGCTTTCTTT.

The rearrangement uses TRBV5-1 and TRBJ2-5, with D tentatively TRBD2 (6 bases). TRBJ2-7 explains the end of the DNA better; the J call may be wrong. The CDR3 consists of 13 residues. Germline CDR1 is SGHRS and CDR2 is YFSETQ. In nucleotides, the CDR3 is TGCGCCAGCAGCTTGTCGGGAGCCCACGAGCAGTACTTC. It is translated as CASSLSGAHEQYF.

The chain recombines TRBV7-6 with TRBJ1-2, with a possible D match to TRBD1 (6 bases). V lost 5 bases to trimming and J lost 8 bases, with 21 bases between them. This CDR3 spans 15 amino acids. CDR1 SGHVS and CDR2 FNYEAQ come from the germline V gene. CDR3 protein: CASSPTGGGPGGYTF. The CDR3 coding sequence is TGTGCCAGCAGCCCTACCGGGGGGGGCCCAGGGGGCTACACCTTC.

The chain recombines TRBV9 with TRBJ2-3; 7 positions agree with TRBD2. The V segment lost 2 bases and the J segment 2 bases; nucleotides outside the gene matches: 5. Looked up from germline, CDR1 is SGDLS and CDR2 is YYNGEE. CDR3 length equals 15 residues. In DNA form, the CDR3 reads TGTGCCAGCAGCGTGGGAGGGGCGGACACAGATACGCAGTATTTT. Amino acids: CASSVGGADTDTQYF.

The rearrangement links TRBV10-2 to TRBJ2-3; tentative D call: TRBD2 (5 bases). CDR1 and CDR2 from the germline V gene are WSHSY and SAAADI. The CDR3 loop spans 19 amino acids. The ends were cut back, 8 bases at V and 2 bases at J, with 29 bases in the middle. CDR3 sequence reads: CASYATRALTPGDTDTQYF. The CDR3 nucleotides read TGCGCCAGCTACGCTACGCGGGCACTTACTCCTGGGGACACAGATACGCAGTATTTT.

V is TRBV5-1 and J is TRBJ2-7, with 11 positions matching TRBD1. The CDR3 consists of 15 residues. CDR1 is SGHRS and CDR2 is YFSETQ in the germline V gene. With 5 bases clipped from V and 3 bases from J, the junction kept 7 bases outside the gene matches. Here the CDR3 reads CASSLGDRGYYEQYF. In DNA form, the CDR3 reads TGCGCCAGCAGTCTCGGGGACAGGGGGTACTACGAGCAGTACTTC.

The V and J genes are TRBV9 and TRBJ2-3; perhaps TRBD2 as D (6 bases). Germline CDR1 is SGDLS and CDR2 is YYNGEE. The CDR3 is 15 residues long. V was shortened by 4 bases and J by 0 bases, with 12 bases between the two germline ends. CDR3 sequence reads: CASSPGESSTDTQYF. The CDR3, as DNA: TGTGCCAGCAGCCCGGGGGAGTCTAGCACAGATACGCAGTATTTT.

This sequence joins TRBV19 and TRBJ1-5; D might be TRBD1 (5 bases). Trimming cost V 2 bases and J 4 bases, with 12 bases left between them. CDR1 and CDR2 from the germline V gene are LNHDA and SQIVND (reference sequence). CDR3 length equals 15 residues. The CDR3 DNA reads as TGTGCCAGTAGTATAAGCGCGGCAGGGAATCAGCCCCAGCATTTT. This translates into CASSISAAGNQPQHF. Together with reference TRBV19 and TRBJ1-5, the CDR3 gives the full variable domain: DGGITQSPKYLFRKEGQNVTLSCEQNLNHDAMYWYRQDPGQGLRLIYYSQIVNDFQKGDIAEGYSVSREKKESFPLTVTSAQKNPTAFYLCASSISAAGNQPQHFGDGTRLSIL.

This chain joins TRBV19 and TRBJ2-7; 9 bases line up with TRBD2. The germline CDR1 and CDR2 sequences are LNHDA and SQIVND (reference sequence). The CDR3 has 14 residues. Trimming removed 3 bases from V and 4 bases from J; junction bases left unmatched: 4. The CDR3 loop reads CASSISSGAYEQYF. The CDR3 bases are TGTGCCAGTAGTATCTCTAGCGGGGCGTACGAGCAGTACTTC.

The J gene is TRBJ2-7, the V gene TRBV2, with D possibly matching TRBD2 (5 bases). This CDR3 is built from 15 residues. The V end lost 3 bases, the J end lost 0 bases, and 12 bases lay between the germline ends. Germline V gives CDR1 SNHLY, CDR2 FYNNEI. In DNA, the CDR3 is TGTGCCAGCAGTGAGGGAGCGGTACCCTCCTACGAGCAGTACTTC. Translating it yields CASSEGAVPSYEQYF.

The chain couples TRBV19 to TRBJ2-1; TRBD2 agrees at 7 bases. V shed 1 base, J shed 10 bases, and the junction held 10 bases outside the gene matches. CDR3 length: 15 amino acids. CDR1 is LNHDA, CDR2 SQIVND, per germline (reference sequence). The chain's CDR3 is CASSIGLAAQTEQFF. The CDR3 bases are TGTGCCAGTAGTATAGGCCTAGCGGCCCAGACGGAGCAGTTCTTC.

The chain joins TRBV19 to TRBJ2-2, with 7 bases matching TRBD1. The ends lost 6 bases at V and 8 bases at J; junction bases unmatched: 6. The CDR3 totals 13 residues. The V gene's germline CDR1 is LNHDA and CDR2 SQIVND (reference sequence). The CDR3 loop is CASSPGQVGELFF. CDR3 nucleotide sequence: TGTGCCAGTAGCCCAGGACAGGTTGGGGAGCTGTTTTTT.

The J gene is TRBJ1-4, the V gene TRBV10-3; D possibly corresponds to TRBD1 (6 bases). From germline, CDR1 is ENHRY and CDR2 SYGVKD. The CDR3 extends over 16 amino acids. V was trimmed by 4 bases and J by 2 bases, leaving 14 bases between them. CDR3 amino acids: CAISGAWDTTNEKLFF. The CDR3 coding sequence is TGTGCCATCAGTGGGGCCTGGGACACTACTAATGAAAAACTGTTTTTT.

This sequence joins TRBV9 and TRBJ2-3, with TRBD2 identical over 13 bases. This CDR3 has 16 amino acids. The germline V gene has CDR1 SGDLS and CDR2 YYNGEE. V lost 3 bases and J lost 4; bases outside the gene matches: 5. CDR3 coding DNA: TGTGCCAGCAGCGCAGGGACTAGCGGGGTGTCAGATACGCAGTATTTT. Residues: CASSAGTSGVSDTQYF.

The rearrangement joins TRBV9 to TRBJ2-3; 7 nucleotides agree with TRBD2. The CDR3 consists of 16 residues. Unmatched junction bases numbered 6, after V lost 0 bases and J lost 2 bases. Germline V gene lookup returns CDR1 SGDLS and CDR2 YYNGEE. CDR3 loop: CASSVGGTISTDTQYF. The CDR3, as DNA: TGTGCCAGCAGCGTAGGAGGGACTATCTCCACAGATACGCAGTATTTT.

CDR3 region: CASREDRGWAEAFF. The CDR3 DNA reads as TGTGCCAGCAGGGAAGACAGGGGATGGGCTGAAGCTTTCTTT. This chain links TRBV6-6 with TRBJ1-1; 8 nucleotides align to TRBD1. Germline V gene lookup returns CDR1 MNHNY and CDR2 SVGAGI (reference sequence). V was pared by 6 bases and J by 6 bases, with 9 bases of the junction left unmatched. This CDR3 region has 14 residues.

V usage is TRBV6-5 and J usage is TRBJ2-1; D not resolved. CDR1 and CDR2 (germline): MNHEY, SVGAGI. Trimming stripped 1 base from V and 7 bases from J, with 14 bases between. This CDR3 contains 15 residues. CDR3 nucleotides: TGTGCCAGCAGTTACTATTCCTCCCCTAGGAATGAGCAGTTCTTC. This sequence encodes CASSYYSSPRNEQFF.

This chain joins TRBV6-4 and TRBJ1-2; D gene unclear. The germline V gene encodes CDR1 MRHNA and CDR2 SNTAGT. The length of the CDR3 is 14 residues. Trimming stripped 5 bases from V and 0 bases from J, with 10 bases between. In DNA, the CDR3 is TGTGCCAGCAGTATCCAGGCATCTAACTATGGCTACACCTTC. It specifies CASSIQASNYGYTF.

The CDR3 DNA follows: TGTGCCAGCAGCCAAGAAATAAGTCAGTATAATTCACCCCTCCACTTT. Amino acids: CASSQEISQYNSPLHF. This chain joins TRBV4-2 and TRBJ1-6, with unresolved D. Germline V lookup: CDR1 LGHNA, CDR2 YNFKEQ. This CDR3 has 16 residues. Trimming pared 0 bases from V and 4 bases from J, leaving 10 bases between.

V usage is TRBV27 and J usage is TRBJ1-1; the match to TRBD1 covers 8 bases. CDR1 is MNHEY and CDR2 is SMNVEV in the germline V gene (reference sequence). V lost 6 bases, J lost 0 bases, and 9 bases stayed unmatched. The CDR3 totals 16 residues. DNA of the CDR3: TGTGCCAGCAGGGTTCTAACGACAGGGGTGAACACTGAAGCTTTCTTT. It is translated as CASRVLTTGVNTEAFF.

This chain joins TRBV27 and TRBJ2-1; 7 bases map to TRBD1. CDR1 MNHEY and CDR2 SMNVEV come from the germline V gene (reference sequence). Trimming removed 6 bases from V and 8 bases from J; junction bases left unmatched: 10. The CDR3 runs 14 residues. The chain's CDR3 is CASRTGIMLDEQFF. The CDR3 DNA follows: TGTGCCAGCAGGACAGGGATTATGTTGGATGAGCAGTTCTTC.

The chain joins TRBV27 to TRBJ2-5; unclear D gene. Trimming pared 6 bases from V and 4 bases from J, leaving 21 bases between. CDR3 length: 16 residues. CDR1 and CDR2 from the germline V gene are MNHEY and SMNVEV (reference sequence). CDR3 sequence: CASSYSPLGIGETQYF. The CDR3 DNA sequence: TGTGCCAGCAGCTACTCCCCCCTAGGAATTGGAGAGACCCAGTACTTC.